A selection of T cell receptor beta chains follows, all from one sample in a study of cytomegalovirus exposure and HLA in healthy donors. TCRdb keeps only in-frame clones here, not all; method: immunoSEQ multiplex PCR. Of 90,000 to 100,000 clones detected, roughly four fifths appear once; the ten largest clones hold roughly 8%. The sample comprised PBMCs. The receptors here all came from a female donor in good health and CMV-seronegative. Each CDR3 is given with its conserved first and last residue. A D gene is named only where the DNA matches it firmly. A row's size may be missing; if present it is once, few, many or a size class.

d_gene	v_gene	abundance	j_gene	CDR3aa	CDR3nt
TRBD1	TRBV5-1	few	TRBJ1-2	CASSLGQGAVGYTF	TGCGCCAGCAGCTTGGGTCAGGGGGCGGTTGGCTACACCTTC
NA	TRBV2	NA	TRBJ1-5	CASSEDSGQPQHF	TGTGCCAGCAGTGAAGACTCCGGTCAGCCCCAGCATTTT
NA	TRBV18	NA	TRBJ2-5	CASSPLIQQTETQYF	TGTGCCAGCTCACCATTAATACAACAGACGGAGACCCAGTACTTC
NA	TRBV7-2	NA	TRBJ1-2	CASRFGHVYGYTF	TGTGCCAGCAGGTTTGGACACGTCTATGGCTACACCTTC
TRBD1	TRBV7-2	NA	TRBJ2-7	CASSLRQGAYEQYF	TGTGCCAGCAGCTTACGACAGGGGGCTTACGAGCAGTACTTC
TRBD2	TRBV11-2	NA	TRBJ2-1	CASSGRSGDYNEQFF	TGTGCCAGCAGCGGCAGGAGCGGGGACTACAATGAGCAGTTCTTC
NA	TRBV19	few	TRBJ2-4	CASSITIAKNIQYF	TGTGCCAGTAGTATAACAATAGCCAAAAACATTCAGTACTTC
NA	TRBV5-1	NA	TRBJ1-6	CASSSGTTISPLHF	TGCGCCAGCAGCTCCGGGACAACCATATCACCCCTCCACTTT
NA	TRBV5-4	NA	TRBJ2-7	CASRSGIYEQYF	TGTGCCAGCAGGTCGGGGATCTACGAGCAGTACTTC
TRBD2	TRBV10-3	NA	TRBJ2-3	CAIRDLAGLSTDTQYF	TGTGCCATCAGGGACTTAGCGGGCCTTAGCACAGATACGCAGTATTTT
TRBD1	TRBV7-8	once	TRBJ2-2	CASSPRTGSNTGELFF	TGTGCCAGCAGCCCTAGGACAGGGAGTAACACCGGGGAGCTGTTTTTT
NA	TRBV4-2	NA	TRBJ2-3	CASSQGGGKSPTDTQYF	TGTGCCAGCAGTCAAGGAGGGGGAAAATCCCCCACAGATACGCAGTATTTT
NA	TRBV15	NA	TRBJ1-1	CATSRDPAAKNTEAFF	TGTGCCACCAGCAGAGATCCCGCGGCAAAGAACACTGAAGCTTTCTTT
TRBD1	TRBV6-5	NA	TRBJ2-7	CASSYRDRGPYEQYF	TGTGCCAGCAGTTACCGGGACAGGGGGCCCTACGAGCAGTACTTC
NA	TRBV6-5	NA	TRBJ2-5	CASRLASQGTQYF	TGTGCCAGCAGGCTAGCGTCCCAGGGGACCCAGTACTTC
TRBD1	TRBV13	NA	TRBJ2-7	CASSLKDRAQYEQYF	TGTGCCAGCAGCTTAAAGGACAGGGCCCAATACGAGCAGTACTTC
TRBD2	TRBV18	NA	TRBJ2-1	CASSPMVSGSRSEQFF	TGTGCCAGCTCACCGATGGTTAGCGGGAGTAGGAGTGAGCAGTTCTTC
NA	TRBV27	few	TRBJ2-3	CASKWRGRTVTDTQYF	TGTGCCAGCAAGTGGAGGGGCCGTACCGTGACAGATACGCAGTATTTT
NA	TRBV14	NA	TRBJ2-3	CASSQDRVSTDTQYF	TGTGCCAGCAGCCAAGATCGGGTTAGCACAGATACGCAGTATTTT
NA	TRBV7-9	NA	TRBJ2-7	CASSLVGVTGSYEQYF	TGTGCCAGCAGCTTAGTGGGGGTGACAGGCTCCTACGAGCAGTACTTC
TRBD1	TRBV28	NA	TRBJ2-7	CASQTGPYEQYF	TGTGCCAGCCAGACAGGGCCTTACGAGCAGTACTTC
TRBD1	TRBV27	few	TRBJ1-1	CASSLYGTGWVTEAFF	TGTGCCAGCAGTTTATATGGGACAGGGTGGGTCACTGAAGCTTTCTTT
TRBD1	TRBV6-5	NA	TRBJ2-4	CASSSPRTGNIQYF	TGTGCCAGCAGTTCTCCCCGGACAGGAAACATTCAGTACTTC
NA	TRBV14	NA	TRBJ1-6	CASSQQGNSPLHF	TGTGCCAGCAGCCAACAGGGCAATTCACCCCTCCACTTT
NA	TRBV9	NA	TRBJ2-1	CASSEPREQFF	TGTGCCAGCAGCGAACCGAGGGAGCAGTTCTTC
TRBD2	TRBV4-3	NA	TRBJ2-1	CASSQDDSGSRRGEQFF	TGCGCCAGCAGCCAAGACGATAGCGGGAGCCGGCGGGGTGAGCAGTTCTTC